A single sample is the source of the 20 T cell receptor beta chains below, sequenced in a study of blood T cell repertoires in COVID-19. Sequenced by immunoSEQ multiplex PCR; TCRdb stores in-frame clones only, minus some. The repertoire consists of some 270,000 clones, with around nine tenths occurring once and the leading ten covering around 1.5%. Sample: peripheral blood. These receptors originate from a woman aged 55-69 years who had recovered from COVID-19.

Turning to this clone: Other DNA sequences of this sample code for an identical CDR3. The V gene is TRBV9, the J gene TRBJ2-3; D call uncertain. CDR3 length equals 13 residues. Deletions cut 2 bases from V and 0 bases from J, with 4 bases between. Germline lookup yields CDR1 SGDLS and CDR2 YYNGEE. The CDR3 protein is CASSVSSTDTQYF. The CDR3 DNA is TGTGCCAGCAGCGTCTCTAGCACAGATACGCAGTATTTT. Full variable domain (missing parts from reference TRBV9 and TRBJ2-3): DSGVTQTPKHLITATGQRVTLRCSPRSGDLSVYWYQQSLDQGLQFLIQYYNGEERAKGNILERFSAQQFPDLHSELNLSSLELGDSALYFCASSVSSTDTQYFGPGTRLTVL.

The rearrangement uses TRBV4-1 and TRBJ1-2; D gene uncertain. Germline-derived CDR1 and CDR2 are MGHRA and YSYEKL. V lost 4 bases and J 0 bases, leaving 15 bases between the germline ends. The CDR3 runs 16 residues. The CDR3 nucleotides read TGCGCCAGCAGCCGATATGAGGGCGTTACTAACTATGGCTACACCTTC. Its protein product is CASSRYEGVTNYGYTF.

This clone appeared a single time. The chain couples TRBV28 to TRBJ1-1; 8 bases are a match to TRBD1. The V gene end was trimmed by 6 bases and the J gene end by 3 bases; junction bases not matched to a gene: 9. This CDR3 contains 15 residues. The V gene's germline CDR1 is MDHEN and CDR2 SYDVKM. This CDR3 is CASRMQGAEDTEAFF. In DNA, the CDR3 is TGTGCCAGCAGAATGCAGGGGGCGGAAGACACTGAAGCTTTCTTT.

V and J are TRBV28 and TRBJ2-7; 13 bases line up with TRBD2. Germline assignment: CDR1 MDHEN and CDR2 SYDVKM. This CDR3 has 16 amino acids. The V and J ends lost 6 bases and 3 bases, in that order; junction bases with no gene match: 8. This CDR3 reads CASSPLAGGYGYEQYF. The CDR3 nucleotides are TGTGCCAGCAGCCCACTAGCGGGGGGGTATGGCTACGAGCAGTACTTC.

This clone was counted only a few times. The J gene is TRBJ1-2, the V gene TRBV24-1; D is undetermined. The CDR3 is 12 amino acids. V was pared by 0 bases and J by 10 bases, with 8 bases between. From germline, CDR1 is KGHDR and CDR2 SFDVKD. The CDR3 spells CATSDLYRAYTF. The CDR3 DNA sequence: TGTGCCACCAGTGATTTGTATAGAGCCTACACCTTC.

This clone was seen just once. The gene calls are TRBV24-1 and TRBJ2-3; weak D call: TRBD1 (6 bases). V shed 4 bases and J shed 1 base, with 17 bases lying between them. Germline CDR1 reads KGHDR; CDR2 reads SFDVKD. The CDR3 runs 17 residues. This CDR3 is CATSDPLGALRTDTQYF. The CDR3 DNA sequence: TGTGCCACCAGTGACCCCCTGGGGGCTCTACGCACAGATACGCAGTATTTT.

V usage is TRBV7-9 and J usage is TRBJ1-4, with D possibly being TRBD1 (6 bases). Trimming cost V 5 bases and J 14 bases, with 12 bases left between them. The CDR3 has 11 amino acids. In germline, CDR1 is SEHNR, CDR2 FQNEAQ (reference sequence). The CDR3: CASSQTGVLFF. The CDR3, as DNA: TGTGCCAGCAGCCAGACAGGTGTCCTGTTTTTT.

CDR3 loop: CSVGAGGYDYGYTF. CDR3 in DNA: TGCAGCGTAGGCGCAGGGGGCTATGACTATGGCTACACCTTC. The V call is TRBV29-1, the J call TRBJ1-2; the match to TRBD1 covers 8 bases. Germline assignment: CDR1 SQVTM and CDR2 ANQGSEA. The CDR3 totals 14 residues. The J segment lost 3 bases and the V segment lost 6 bases, leaving 9 bases of the junction unmatched.

The chain is built from TRBV9 and TRBJ2-1; D remains unclear. The CDR3 consists of 15 residues. From germline, CDR1 is SGDLS and CDR2 YYNGEE. The V end was cut by 0 bases, the J end by 7 bases, with 14 bases between. The CDR3 protein is CASSVANIPTNEQFF. Written as DNA, the CDR3 is TGTGCCAGCAGCGTAGCAAACATCCCCACAAATGAGCAGTTCTTC.

The chain links TRBV7-2 to TRBJ1-6, with a possible D match to TRBD1 (5 bases). This CDR3 comprises 14 residues. CDR1 is SGHTA, CDR2 FQGNSA, per germline. V was pared by 4 bases and J by 6 bases, with 10 bases between. The CDR3 sequence is CASSSVDSNSPLHF. The CDR3 nucleotides read TGTGCCAGCAGCTCAGTAGACAGTAATTCACCCCTCCACTTT. Filled out from reference TRBV7-2 and TRBJ1-6, the complete variable domain reads GAGVSQSPSNKVTEKGKDVELRCDPISGHTALYWYRQSLGQGLEFLIYFQGNSAPDKSGLPSDRFSAERTGGSVSTLTIQRTQQEDSAVYLCASSSVDSNSPLHFGNGTRLTVT.

A note on this clone: At one end, the junction sequence differs from germline, possibly due to a read error. The CDR3 reads CSASLGTDYNSPLHF. The CDR3 DNA is TGCAGTGCTAGTTTGGGGACAGACTATAATTCACCCCTTCACTTT. The chain has TRBV20-1 and TRBJ1-6; 7 positions match TRBD1. There are 15 residues in the CDR3. Germline V CDR1 and CDR2: DFQATT, SNEGSKA (reference sequence).

The chain links TRBV11-2 to TRBJ1-5; the D is unclear. CDR3 length equals 15 residues. Germline CDR1 and CDR2: SGHAT and FQNNGV. Trimming cost V 5 bases and J 3 bases, with 14 bases left between them. The CDR3 loop reads CASSVDGAINQPQHF. As DNA, the CDR3 is TGTGCCAGCAGCGTCGACGGAGCCATCAATCAGCCCCAGCATTTT.

V is TRBV7-6 and J is TRBJ2-5, with 14 nucleotides matching TRBD2. V shed 5 bases and J 5 bases; nucleotides not matched to a gene: 16. The germline V gene has CDR1 SGHVS and CDR2 FNYEAQ. The CDR3 is 19 amino acids. The CDR3 protein is CASSLGLAGGIPSRETQYF. As DNA, the CDR3 is TGTGCCAGCAGCCTCGGACTAGCGGGGGGAATCCCTAGCAGGGAGACCCAGTACTTC.

Only a few counts were recorded for this clone. The V gene is TRBV4-1, the J gene TRBJ1-5, with 8 bases identical to TRBD1. There are 15 residues in the CDR3. Germline lookup yields CDR1 MGHRA and CDR2 YSYEKL. Trimming removed 3 bases from V and 3 bases from J; junction bases left unmatched: 4. The CDR3, as DNA: TGCGCCAGCAGCCACCCAGGGGGCGCCAATCAGCCCCAGCATTTT. Amino acids: CASSHPGGANQPQHF.

CDR3 residues: CASSGNRGDTQYF. In DNA form, the CDR3 reads TGTGCCAGCAGCGGAAACAGGGGAGATACGCAGTATTTT. The chain uses TRBV5-5 and TRBJ2-3, with 7 bases identical to TRBD1. The CDR3 length is 13 residues. Germline V lookup: CDR1 SGHKS, CDR2 YYEKEE (reference sequence). Trimming removed 4 bases from V and 5 bases from J; junction bases left unmatched: 4.

The rearrangement joins TRBV9 to TRBJ2-1; D not resolved. Germline CDR1 is SGDLS and CDR2 is YYNGEE. CDR3 length: 15 residues. Deletions cut 0 bases from V and 4 bases from J, with 11 bases between. DNA of the CDR3: TGTGCCAGCAGCGTAGAGAGACACCTTTACAATGAGCAGTTCTTC. This codes for CASSVERHLYNEQFF.

V is TRBV24-1 and J is TRBJ1-1, with D maybe TRBD1 (6 bases). CDR3 length: 15 amino acids. Germline V gene sequence: CDR1 KGHDR, CDR2 SFDVKD. V gave up 2 bases and J gave up 6 bases, with 15 bases separating them. This CDR3 reads CATSDSSQGMAEAFF. In nucleotides, the CDR3 is TGTGCCACCAGTGATTCATCTCAGGGGATGGCTGAAGCTTTCTTT.

The J gene is TRBJ1-2, the V gene TRBV21-1; TRBD1 is the table's D call and was not checked against the DNA. TRBV21-1 is a listed pseudogene. The length of the CDR3 is 16 residues. CDR3 DNA: TGTGCCAGCAGCAAACCGAGACAGGGCTGGGGCTATGGCTACACCTTC. Translating gives CASSKPRQGWGYGYTF.

The chain is built from TRBV10-3 and TRBJ2-2, with 8 bases identical to TRBD2. Germline V CDR1 and CDR2: ENHRY, SYGVKD. There are 17 residues in the CDR3. Trimming took 2 bases from V and 2 from J; bases not matched to a gene: 7. DNA for the CDR3: TGTGCCATCAGTGAGACCCGGGGGGGGGAAAACACCGGGGAGCTGTTTTTT. Residues: CAISETRGGENTGELFF.

V and J are TRBV14 and TRBJ2-6, with D tentatively TRBD2 (5 bases). V gave up 2 bases and J gave up 2 bases, with 7 bases separating them. CDR3 length equals 15 residues. Germline V gene data show CDR1 as SGHDN and CDR2 as FVKESK. CDR3 region: CASSQRRTGANVLTF. CDR3 sequence (DNA): TGTGCCAGCAGCCAAAGGAGGACTGGGGCCAACGTCCTGACTTTC.